This TCR beta chain was profiled in a study of identical twins. General study findings and limits: It was possible that invariant MAIT and iNKT cells partly confounded the zero-insertion analyses. Insertion counts were lower in abundant cord blood beta clonotypes, a trend that memory repertoires did not show.

A template switching step contributed a universal primer site, while unique molecular identifiers were present in the cDNA. TCRdb processed the 5' RACE reads anew with MiXCR; each CDR3 protein has one entry. This table has hundreds of thousands of distinct CDR3 sequences, roughly 20% appearing once. A word on this clonotype: Its antigen is currently unknown.

Trimming stripped 6 bases from V and 6 bases from J, with 12 bases between. This CDR3 is 12 amino acids long. CDR1 WSHSY and CDR2 SAAADI come from the germline V gene. These data also formed part of another study, on T cells expressing NK-cell markers. That paper states: Sequenced donors, eight in total, included seven who were HCMV-seropositive and one who was seronegative.

V and J are TRBV10-2 and TRBJ2-7; D remains ambiguous. The sequenced sample consisted of PBMCs. The receptor was derived from a woman between 18 and 29 years old in good health. The CDR3 spells CASRRTAGEQYF. The CDR3 DNA reads as TGCGCCAGCAGGAGAACGGCCGGCGAGCAGTACTTC.